This T cell receptor beta chain was recorded in a study of blood T cell repertoires in COVID-19. Looking at the study overall: Samples of COVID-19 (acute and convalescent) were obtained from the United States, Italy and Spain.

The V and J ends lost 3 bases and 0 bases, in that order; junction bases with no gene match: 8. Germline V gene lookup returns CDR1 MGHDK and CDR2 SYGVNS. The CDR3 covers 18 residues. The assay was immunoSEQ multiplex PCR, and TCRdb's table has in-frame clones only and misses some. Of 320,000 or so clones listed, 85% are singletons. This receptor was obtained from a woman under 40 who had been exposed to COVID-19. The sequencing input was PBMCs or T cells enriched from blood (not recorded which). The gene calls are TRBV25-1 and TRBJ2-7, with 13 bases identical to TRBD2. The CDR3: CASSDIPGLAGYSYEQYF. CDR3 DNA: TGTGCCAGCAGTGACATACCGGGACTAGCGGGATACTCCTACGAGCAGTACTTC.